Listed below are T cell receptor beta chains from one sample, sequenced in a study of T cell clones after liver transplantation. Measured with immunoSEQ multiplex PCR; TCRdb has only the in-frame clones, and not every one. The sample comprises about 68,000 clones, around 92% of which are singletons, and roughly 0.9% rests with the top ten. Sequenced here: CD4+ T cells from blood, sampled less than 27 months after liver transplant. Receptor source: a human patient who received a liver transplant. Some T cells may be graft donor cells. Each CDR3 is given with its conserved first and last residue.

TRBJ1-4 | TRBV9 | CASSVAAGSGEKLFF
TRBJ2-7 | TRBV7-3 | CASSLLADSYEQYF
TRBJ2-7 | TRBV27 | CASCPTRGTGIGEQYF
TRBJ2-7 | TRBV10-3 | CAISGTRDGIYEQYF
TRBJ2-7 | TRBV19 | CASSNRASGDYEQYF
TRBJ2-7 | TRBV9 | CASSVDPSPGGEQYF
TRBJ1-5 | TRBV23-1 | CASAGDRDNSNQPQHF
TRBJ1-4 | TRBV12-5 | CASGPGGSGEKLFF
TRBJ2-5 | TRBV2 | CASSEQQGQETQYF
TRBJ2-7 | TRBV5-1 | CASRAGGYEQYF
TRBJ2-7 | TRBV2 | CASSRTATYEQYF
TRBJ1-2 | TRBV28 | CASSGGGGIYGYTF
TRBJ1-5 | TRBV6-1 | CASSEVPGASNQPQHF
TRBJ2-1 | TRBV5-1 | CASRVAGATPHEQFF
TRBJ2-3 | TRBV18 | CASSHRESTDTQYF
TRBJ2-1 | TRBV5-1 | CASSLGSSGSHDEQFF
TRBJ2-3 | TRBV5-4 | CASSLRLAGGQDTQYF
TRBJ2-7 | TRBV11-2 | CASIVGEGFSYEQYF
TRBJ1-5 | TRBV19 | CASSVRDSRYSNQPQHF
TRBJ2-3 | TRBV10-3 | CAIREGSSTDTQYF
TRBJ2-3 | TRBV4-2 | CASSQGVSGSGGTDTQYF
TRBJ2-3 | TRBV5-1 | CASSLVLAGSTDTQYF
TRBJ1-1 | TRBV2 | CASRSGEAFF
TRBJ1-2 | TRBV6-5 | CASSTGGFSGYTF
TRBJ2-2 | TRBV5-1 | CASSFSGRGGELFF
TRBJ2-2 | TRBV5-3 | CARSPPGQDTGELFF
TRBJ1-1 | TRBV5-6 | CASSRGVLNTEAFF
TRBJ2-7 | TRBV18 | CASSPREGGPEQYF
TRBJ2-7 | TRBV12-5 | CASGETRGRPYEQYF
TRBJ1-2 | TRBV5-1 | CASSPLGGPLSYGYTF
TRBJ2-1 | TRBV11-3 | CASSTGNSGNEQFF
TRBJ1-1 | TRBV29-1 | CSVDGMTNTEAFF
TRBJ2-1 | TRBV7-2 | CASSLGSGGYNEQFF
TRBJ2-7 | TRBV19 | CASSANSGFPSYEQYF
TRBJ2-3 | TRBV6-1 | CASIEAAPTDTQYF
TRBJ1-2 | TRBV19 | CASTERDRVYGYTF
TRBJ2-1 | TRBV19 | CASSIPPSGSHNEQFF
TRBJ1-2 | TRBV13 | CASSLEGYYGYTF
TRBJ1-4 | TRBV15 | CATSRARGQGDEKLFF
TRBJ1-3 | TRBV19 | CASSIQSPGNTIYF
TRBJ2-7 | TRBV10-2 | CASTLGTGIYEQYF
TRBJ1-2 | TRBV14 | CASSHQSGGLNYGYTF
TRBJ2-1 | TRBV2 | CASTRNRDPTYNEQFF
TRBJ1-1 | TRBV6-5 | CASSCPGCKEAFF
TRBJ2-6 | TRBV9 | CASSIRSLGSGANVLTF
TRBJ1-2 | TRBV19 | CASSFGPTSFYYGYTF
TRBJ1-1 | TRBV29-1 | CSVVAGGTEAFF
TRBJ1-4 | TRBV28 | CASYSVATNEKLFF
TRBJ2-1 | TRBV10-1 | CASTKPQGEPYNEQFF